This T cell receptor beta chain was sequenced during a study of cytomegalovirus exposure and HLA in healthy donors. The PCR made use of 60 Vbeta and 13 Jbeta primers. Generated by immunoSEQ multiplex PCR, the TCRdb table keeps only in-frame clones and is missing some. The sample carries approximately 150,000 clones, almost 85% recorded once. This clone has just a few counts. The V end lost 0 bases, the J end lost 6 bases, and 16 bases lay between the germline ends. This CDR3 comprises 15 residues. CDR1 and CDR2 from the germline V gene are SGHRS and YFSETQ. This chain links TRBV5-1 with TRBJ2-7, with D tentatively TRBD2 (6 bases). Material: PBMCs. The TCR was taken from a woman aged 55-70 years in good health and CMV-seropositive. The CDR3 loop reads CASSLGDSGGGEQYF. In DNA, the CDR3 is TGCGCCAGCAGCTTGGGGGACTCCGGCGGCGGCGAGCAGTACTTC.